This T cell receptor (beta chain) was identified in a study of cytotoxic CD8 clonotypes in ibrutinib-treated CLL. Data came from immunoSEQ multiplex PCR; TCRdb stores just in-frame clones and leaves some out. Seen here are approximately 45,000 clones, roughly 69% observed once, and the top ten hold 13%. The V gene lost 4 bases and the J gene lost 5 bases, with 17 bases spanning the gap. The germline gives CDR1 GTSNPN, CDR2 SVGIG (reference sequence). The CDR3 is 14 amino acids. In this sample, this clone turned up once. This chain connects TRBV30 to TRBJ2-5, with D maybe TRBD2 (6 bases). The TCR sequence derives from a human donor with chronic lymphocytic leukemia. Sequences were derived from PBMCs, sampled after 12 months of ibrutinib treatment. In nucleotides, the CDR3 is TGTGCCTGGACCCATTCGGGAGTTGGGGAGACCCAGTACTTC. Translating it yields CAWTHSGVGETQYF.